These 12 T cell receptor beta chains were all obtained from the same sample, sequenced in a study of OX40 agonist ivuxolimab in advanced cancers. Produced via immunoSEQ multiplex PCR; TCRdb's table is partial and in-frame only. This table has approximately 37,000 clones, roughly 84% appearing once. The sequenced sample was CD4+ or CD8+ T cells sorted from blood, obtained in a trial of the OX40 agonist ivuxolimab. All receptors derive from an adult with an advanced solid tumor such as melanoma, head and neck, liver or kidney cancer.

This CDR3 is CASSLSGNTIYF. CDR3 nucleotides: TGTGCCAGCAGCTTGTCTGGAAACACCATATATTTT. This chain connects TRBV5-6 to TRBJ1-3; D ambiguous. There are 12 residues in the CDR3. The germline V gene encodes CDR1 SGHDT and CDR2 YYEEEE. Trimming took 1 base from V and 1 from J, leaving 0 bases between them.

The CDR3 reads CASSATVNQETQYF. CDR3 coding DNA: TGTGCCAGCAGTGCCACAGTAAACCAAGAGACCCAGTACTTC. This chain uses TRBV6-1 with TRBJ2-5; D unresolved. The V end was cut by 4 bases, the J end by 0 bases, with 9 bases between. The germline gives CDR1 MNHNS, CDR2 SASEGT. The CDR3 runs to 14 residues.

The rearrangement uses TRBV2 and TRBJ1-2; 7 bases match TRBD1. With V trimmed by 3 bases and J by 4 bases, 5 bases remained unmatched. Germline V gene data show CDR1 as SNHLY and CDR2 as FYNNEI. This CDR3 is 14 amino acids long. Here the CDR3 reads CASSDPGQIYGYTF. For the CDR3, the DNA is TGTGCCAGCAGTGACCCGGGACAGATCTATGGCTACACCTTC.

The rearrangement uses TRBV7-9 and TRBJ1-1; the D is unclear. V lost 3 bases, J lost 7 bases, and 12 bases lay in between. Germline-derived CDR1 and CDR2 are SEHNR and FQNEAQ (reference sequence). This CDR3 contains 13 residues. The CDR3 sequence: CASSFPPEGEAFF. The CDR3, as DNA: TGTGCCAGCAGCTTCCCTCCCGAAGGTGAAGCTTTCTTT.

This chain joins TRBV5-1 and TRBJ2-7, with a tentative D call TRBD2 (5 bases). Trimming left V 0 bases short and J 5 bases short, with 9 bases between. The CDR3 contains 13 residues. The germline V gene has CDR1 SGHRS and CDR2 YFSETQ. The CDR3 nucleotides are TGCGCCAGCAGCTTGGGAACAGCGGACGAGCAGTACTTC. Translation gives CASSLGTADEQYF.

The chain joins TRBV2 to TRBJ2-1; D may be TRBD2 (5 bases). The CDR3 sequence is 14 residues long. Trimming took off 7 bases at V and 2 bases at J, with 12 bases between the two ends. CDR1 and CDR2 (germline): SNHLY, FYNNEI. The CDR3 region has the DNA TGTGCCAGCAAACGGGATAGCGCCTACAATGAGCAGTTCTTC. It yields the protein CASKRDSAYNEQFF.

The gene calls are TRBV7-2 and TRBJ2-7; 12 nucleotides align to TRBD2. With 5 bases clipped from V and 3 bases from J, the junction kept 14 bases outside the gene matches. CDR1 SGHTA and CDR2 FQGNSA come from the germline V gene. The CDR3 has 18 amino acids. For the CDR3, the DNA is TGTGCCAGCAGCCGCTACGCCACTAGCGGGGGGAGGCTCTACGAGCAGTACTTC. Translated, it gives CASSRYATSGGRLYEQYF.

This rearrangement joins TRBV25-1 to TRBJ1-2, with D perhaps TRBD1 (5 bases). The CDR3 is 14 residues long. From germline, CDR1 is MGHDK and CDR2 SYGVNS. V lost 4 bases, J lost 4 bases, and 13 bases lay in between. The CDR3 loop reads CASSGGRMLYGYTF. The CDR3 nucleotides are TGTGCCAGCAGTGGGGGACGGATGCTCTATGGCTACACCTTC.

The chain combines TRBV29-1 with TRBJ2-1; perhaps TRBD2 as D (5 bases). This CDR3 has 13 residues. Per germline, CDR1 SQVTM and CDR2 ANQGSEA. V shed 4 bases and J shed 8 bases, with 15 bases lying between them. The DNA for the CDR3 is TGCAGCGTTGTGAAGCGGCCTATATATGAGCAGTTCTTC. Its translation is CSVVKRPIYEQFF.

The chain carries TRBV30 and TRBJ2-1; 8 bases are shared with TRBD2. After removal of 3 bases from V and 13 bases from J, the junction contained 8 bases not matched to a gene. The CDR3 has 12 amino acids. The germline CDR1 and CDR2 sequences are GTSNPN and SVGIG (reference sequence). As DNA, the CDR3 is TGTGCCTGGAGCCGAGGACTAGCCGCCCAGTTCTTC. Translated, it gives CAWSRGLAAQFF.

The V call is TRBV7-8, the J call TRBJ2-7, with D uncertain. Looked up from germline, CDR1 is SGHVS and CDR2 is FQNEAQ. The CDR3 runs to 13 residues. Trimming cost V 5 bases and J 3 bases, with 11 bases left between them. The CDR3 sequence: CASSTTVNYEQYF. In DNA form, the CDR3 reads TGTGCCAGCAGCACCACAGTAAACTACGAGCAGTACTTC.

The table lists this clone with a few counts. V usage is TRBV6-6 and J usage is TRBJ2-3; D remains ambiguous. The germline gives CDR1 MNHNY, CDR2 SVGAGI (reference sequence). V lost 7 bases, J lost 2 bases, and 4 bases lay in between. This CDR3 has 11 residues. Here the CDR3 reads CASTNTDTQYF. The CDR3 nucleotides are TGTGCCAGCACCAACACAGATACGCAGTATTTT.